This T cell receptor (beta chain) was sequenced during a study of molecular identifiers for immune sequencing clone quantification. This clonotype has ten or more counts. This CDR3 has 14 residues. Germline V gene sequence: CDR1 SGHTA, CDR2 FQGNSA. V shed 4 bases, J shed 2 bases, and the junction held 5 bases outside the gene matches. TCRdb independently ran MiXCR on the PCR reads; one entry per CDR3 protein. The repertoire holds some 66,000 distinct CDR3 sequences, 19% seen once, with approximately 1.5% in the top ten. This chain links TRBV7-2 with TRBJ2-7, with 7 bases lining up with TRBD2. The source of this sequence is a human donor in good health. Some libraries in this study had Jurkat cell RNA spiked in. What was sequenced was naive CD8+ T cells from blood, with Jurkat cell RNA spiked in. The subset: FACS-sorted CD8+CD4-CCR7+CD45RA+ naive T cells. As DNA, the CDR3 is TGTGCCAGCAGCTCGGGACTATCTGCCTACGAGCAGTACTTC. It yields the protein CASSSGLSAYEQYF.